Below, 10 T cell receptor beta chains from the same sample are listed, as sequenced in a study of spatial heterogeneity in lung cancer. TCRdb re-called the 5' RACE reads with MiXCR, one entry per CDR3 protein. The table lists nearly 95,000 distinct CDR3 sequences, 19% of them singletons. As for time point: blood at routine non-recurrence follow-up after resection. The sample consisted of PBMCs, taken at follow-up. All receptors come from a male donor with early-stage non-small cell lung cancer.

Ten or more counts support this clonotype. The CDR3 DNA reads as TGCAGTGCCACCACTTTACAGGGGGCGGACACCGGGGAGCTGTTTTTT. It is translated as CSATTLQGADTGELFF. The V call is TRBV20-1, the J call TRBJ2-2; 9 bases line up with TRBD1. Germline trimming cut 6 bases from V and 3 bases from J; bases unmatched to any gene: 11. This CDR3 comprises 16 residues. Germline V gene lookup returns CDR1 DFQATT and CDR2 SNEGSKA (reference sequence).

The sample holds many counts of this clonotype. V is TRBV6-1 and J is TRBJ1-1, with D unresolved. CDR3 length: 13 amino acids. V was pared by 3 bases and J by 1 base, with 6 bases between. Germline CDR1 and CDR2: MNHNS and SASEGT. Here the CDR3 reads CASSEVPNTEAFF. As DNA, the CDR3 is TGTGCCAGCAGTGAGGTTCCGAACACTGAAGCTTTCTTT.

The J gene is TRBJ1-1, the V gene TRBV27; perhaps TRBD1 as D (6 bases). This CDR3 is built from 13 residues. V gave up 7 bases and J gave up 5 bases, with 14 bases separating them. In germline, CDR1 is MNHEY, CDR2 SMNVEV (reference sequence). The CDR3 loop reads CASKTGAKTEAFF. The CDR3 coding sequence is TGTGCCAGCAAGACGGGGGCGAAGACTGAAGCTTTCTTT.

The gene calls are TRBV6-6 and TRBJ1-2; TRBD1 aligns across 10 bases. The junction had 14 bases not matched to a gene; V was cut back by 9 bases and J by 7 bases. The CDR3 loop spans 15 amino acids. Per the germline V gene, CDR1 is MNHNY and CDR2 is SVGAGI (reference sequence). CDR3 sequence: CASAFGQGDRGGYTF. The CDR3 DNA reads as TGTGCCAGTGCCTTCGGACAGGGGGACAGAGGTGGCTACACCTTC.

On this clonotype: This may stem from a read error, because a much larger clone lies one nucleotide away. The V gene is TRBV20-1, the J gene TRBJ2-4; tentative D call: TRBD1 (6 bases). Germline assignment: CDR1 DFQATT and CDR2 SNEGSKA (reference sequence). This CDR3 is 14 amino acids long. The CDR3 protein is CSASVGQWKNIPYF. In DNA form, the CDR3 reads TGCAGTGCTAGTGTGGGACAATGGAAAAACATTCCGTACTTC.

The chain combines TRBV20-1 with TRBJ2-2, with TRBD1 matching 9 bases. The CDR3 spans 14 residues. With 6 bases clipped from V and 4 bases from J, the junction kept 6 bases outside the gene matches. The germline V gene has CDR1 DFQATT and CDR2 SNEGSKA (reference sequence). The CDR3 reads CSAPTGGRTGELFF. CDR3 DNA: TGCAGTGCGCCGACAGGGGGGCGCACCGGGGAGCTGTTTTTT.

There are a few counts of this clonotype. The chain carries TRBV2 and TRBJ2-3; TRBD2 is a possible D gene (5 bases). The germline V gene encodes CDR1 SNHLY and CDR2 FYNNEI. The CDR3 is 13 residues long. V lost 3 bases, J lost 6 bases, and 10 bases lay in between. The CDR3 reads CASSDYEGDTQYF. The CDR3 DNA reads as TGTGCCAGCAGTGATTATGAGGGTGATACGCAGTATTTT.

This clonotype has just a few counts. The chain combines TRBV20-1 with TRBJ2-2, with 7 bases matching TRBD1. Germline V gene data show CDR1 as DFQATT and CDR2 as SNEGSKA (reference sequence). V lost 5 bases to trimming and J lost 4 bases; unmatched junction nucleotides: 7. The CDR3 loop spans 14 amino acids. The CDR3 region has the DNA TGCAGTGCTCGAATGGACAGGACCACCGGGGAGCTGTTTTTT. It translates to CSARMDRTTGELFF.

The V call is TRBV7-8, the J call TRBJ2-5; D might be TRBD1 or TRBD2, each matching 6 bases. The CDR3 covers 17 residues. Trimming stripped 4 bases from V and 1 base from J, with 19 bases between. Germline assignment: CDR1 SGHVS and CDR2 FQNEAQ. CDR3 region: CASSSDWGAAGQETQYF. For the CDR3, the DNA is TGTGCCAGCAGCTCCGACTGGGGGGCTGCAGGCCAAGAGACCCAGTACTTC.

Only a few counts were recorded for this clonotype. J is TRBJ2-5 and V is TRBV4-3; 8 bases align to TRBD2. The CDR3 contains 15 residues. The V and J ends lost 1 base and 5 bases, in that order; junction bases with no gene match: 6. The germline CDR1 and CDR2 sequences are LGHNA and YSLEER. For the CDR3, the DNA is TGCGCCAGCAGCCAAGCCGCGGGACTAGTCGAGACCCAGTACTTC. Protein sequence: CASSQAAGLVETQYF.